These 5 T cell receptor beta chains came from one sample sequenced in a study of OX40 agonist ivuxolimab in advanced cancers. The assay was immunoSEQ multiplex PCR, and TCRdb's table has in-frame clones only and misses some. The sample records under 75,000 clones, around nine tenths being singletons. The sequencing used CD4+ or CD8+ T cells sorted from blood, collected in a trial of the OX40 agonist ivuxolimab. Receptors originate from an adult with an advanced solid tumor such as melanoma, head and neck, liver or kidney cancer.

The genes are TRBV11-2 and TRBJ2-1, with 14 bases lining up with TRBD2. Losses at the gene ends were 6 bases for V and 7 bases for J; bases not matched to a gene: 8. CDR3 length: 16 amino acids. Looked up from germline, CDR1 is SGHAT and CDR2 is FQNNGV. CDR3 in amino acids: CASRRGLAGGLNEQFF. CDR3 bases: TGTGCCAGCAGACGTGGACTAGCGGGAGGACTGAATGAGCAGTTCTTC.

The chain carries TRBV6-1 and TRBJ1-4; no reliable D call. The V gene lost 3 bases and the J gene lost 8 bases, with 16 bases spanning the gap. The CDR3 is 15 amino acids. Germline V CDR1 and CDR2: MNHNS, SASEGT. The CDR3 loop reads CASSDSLSGREKLFF. The DNA for the CDR3 is TGTGCCAGCAGTGACTCACTCTCGGGGAGGGAAAAACTGTTTTTT.

J is TRBJ2-7 and V is TRBV25-1; possible D gene TRBD2, 6 bases. Per the germline V gene, CDR1 is MGHDK and CDR2 is SYGVNS. The CDR3 is 16 amino acids. V was cut by 4 bases and J by 2 bases, with 18 bases left in between. For the CDR3, the DNA is TGTGCCAGCAGTGTCCAAGCCGGAGGGAGGACCTACGAGCAGTACTTC. It codes for CASSVQAGGRTYEQYF.

The chain has TRBV6-1 and TRBJ2-6; D call uncertain. This CDR3 spans 16 amino acids. Germline V gene data show CDR1 as MNHNS and CDR2 as SASEGT. The ends were cut back, 3 bases at V and 0 bases at J, with 9 bases in the middle. The CDR3 protein is CASSDRRSSGANVLTF. The DNA of the CDR3 is TGTGCCAGCAGTGACAGACGGAGCTCTGGGGCCAACGTCCTGACTTTC.

This chain uses TRBV5-1 with TRBJ2-6; 9 bases agree with TRBD2. The CDR3 contains 18 residues. Germline assignment: CDR1 SGHRS and CDR2 YFSETQ. Trimming took 3 bases from V and 0 from J; bases not matched to a gene: 7. CDR3 DNA sequence: TGCGCCAGCAGCTCGACCGGGACTAGCTTCTCTGGGGCCAACGTCCTGACTTTC. The encoded protein is CASSSTGTSFSGANVLTF.